Below, 7 T cell receptor beta chains from the same sample are listed, as sequenced in a study of T cells expressing NK-cell markers. TCRdb reanalyzed the 5' RACE reads and collapses them to one entry per CDR3 protein, without DNA. The sample includes 300,000 to 500,000 distinct CDR3 sequences. The specimen was blood T cells: a sorted CD56 or NKG2C T cell subset, CD4+ or CD8+ T cells, or bulk PBMC T cells (not recorded which). The receptors were gathered from a woman in her forties or fifties in good health.

The chain is built from TRBV11-2 and TRBJ2-1; TCRdb proposes TRBD2, but this gene call is untestable without DNA. Germline-derived CDR1 and CDR2 are SGHAT and FQNNGV. This CDR3 is built from 16 residues. Here the CDR3 reads CASSLRTSGRVNEQFF.

The J gene is TRBJ1-1, the V gene TRBV7-9. The V gene's germline CDR1 is SEHNR and CDR2 FQNEAQ (reference sequence). The CDR3 is 12 amino acids. CDR3 sequence reads: CASSLISGFAFF.

The V call is TRBV6-5, the J call TRBJ2-3; the TCRdb call, TRBD2, lacks DNA for checking. The CDR3 consists of 18 residues. Germline V gene sequence: CDR1 MNHEY, CDR2 SVGAGI. The CDR3 loop is CASSYSGRGGSSTDTQYF.

The chain joins TRBV5-1 to TRBJ2-7; TCRdb outputs TRBD2, but without DNA this stays unchecked. CDR1 SGHRS and CDR2 YFSETQ come from the germline V gene. The CDR3 extends over 11 amino acids. The CDR3 region is CASRTTSEQYF.

This chain connects TRBV20-1 to TRBJ2-3. The germline CDR1 and CDR2 sequences are DFQATT and SNEGSKA (reference sequence). The CDR3 has 14 amino acids. The CDR3 spells CRASAGRWTDTQYF.

The chain couples TRBV25-1 to TRBJ2-7; the TRBD1 assignment by TCRdb is unverifiable without DNA. This CDR3 spans 12 amino acids. Germline CDR1 and CDR2: MGHDK and SYGVNS. The CDR3 here is CASSDSAGRGYF.

The chain links TRBV6-1 to TRBJ2-7. The germline gives CDR1 MNHNS, CDR2 SASEGT. This CDR3 comprises 13 residues. The CDR3: CASTRTVTYEQYF.